This T cell receptor beta chain was recorded in a study of cytomegalovirus exposure and HLA in healthy donors. Whole-study context: Across roughly 400 genotyped donors, roughly 80% landed in the Caucasian-associated ancestry cluster. Regarding the study as a whole: The listing of some 170 TCR beta chains classed them as cytomegalovirus-associated. Certain indistinguishable V segments, among them TRBV6-2 and TRBV6-3, were excluded. Immune exposure was documented only through CMV serostatus.

V gave up 2 bases and J gave up 6 bases; unmatched junction bases: 13. The CDR3 contains 19 residues. Germline lookup yields CDR1 SGHTA and CDR2 FQGNSA. 13 Jbeta primers and 60 Vbeta primers were used for the PCR. Sequencing used immunoSEQ multiplex PCR; TCRdb keeps in-frame clones, though not all of them. The data contain 95,000 to 150,000 clones, 80% of them singletons. To note about this clone: Its antigen is unidentified.

The receptor was derived from a man in his fifties in good health and CMV-seronegative. The chain joins TRBV7-2 to TRBJ2-7; 16 nucleotides line up with TRBD2. The sequencing input was PBMCs. The CDR3 protein is CASSLISPGLAGGPVEQYF. The CDR3 bases are TGTGCCAGCAGCTTAATCTCACCGGGACTAGCGGGAGGGCCCGTCGAGCAGTACTTC.